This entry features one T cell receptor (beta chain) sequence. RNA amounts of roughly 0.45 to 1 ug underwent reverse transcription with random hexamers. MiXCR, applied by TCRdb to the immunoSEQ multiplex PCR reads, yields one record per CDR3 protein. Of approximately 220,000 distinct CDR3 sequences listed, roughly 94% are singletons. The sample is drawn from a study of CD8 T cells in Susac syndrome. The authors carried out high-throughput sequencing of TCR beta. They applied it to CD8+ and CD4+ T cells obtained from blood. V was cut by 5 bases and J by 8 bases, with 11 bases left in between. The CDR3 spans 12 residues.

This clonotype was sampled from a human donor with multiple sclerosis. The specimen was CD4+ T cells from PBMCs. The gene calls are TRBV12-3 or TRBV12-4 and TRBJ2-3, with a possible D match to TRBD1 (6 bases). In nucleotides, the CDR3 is TGTGCCAGCAGTGGGGGCCAGGGTACGCAGTATTTT. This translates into CASSGGQGTQYF.